Below are 17 T cell receptor beta chains sequenced from a single sample in a study of blood T cell repertoires in COVID-19. The protocol was immunoSEQ multiplex PCR, while the TCRdb copy is restricted to in-frame clones and leaves out a portion. The sample has tens of thousands of clones; approximately 86% are singletons. The material sequenced was peripheral blood. The source is a woman older than 75 in a cohort sampled during active or convalescent COVID-19.

CDR3 amino acids: CAITGGTEAFF. CDR3 nucleotides: TGTGCCATCACGGGAGGCACTGAAGCTTTCTTT. The V gene is TRBV10-3, the J gene TRBJ1-1, with D unclear. CDR3 length: 11 residues. The V gene lost 7 bases and the J gene lost 4 bases, with 7 bases spanning the gap. Germline V gene lookup returns CDR1 ENHRY and CDR2 SYGVKD.

This clone has only a few counts. The V gene is TRBV5-6, the J gene TRBJ2-7; D remains ambiguous. V was pared by 0 bases and J by 6 bases, with 7 bases between. The CDR3 has 12 residues. Germline values: CDR1 SGHDT, CDR2 YYEEEE. CDR3 sequence: CASSLVRGEQYF. The CDR3 nucleotides are TGTGCCAGCAGCTTGGTTAGAGGCGAGCAGTACTTC.

This sequence joins TRBV9 and TRBJ2-1; 10 bases are a match to TRBD2. Germline assignment: CDR1 SGDLS and CDR2 YYNGEE. The junction had 9 bases not matched to a gene; V was cut back by 9 bases and J by 0 bases. The CDR3 is made up of 16 amino acids. Here the CDR3 reads CANTFSSGSSYNEQFF. In DNA form, the CDR3 reads TGTGCCAACACGTTTTCTAGCGGGAGCTCCTACAATGAGCAGTTCTTC.

The J gene is TRBJ1-1, the V gene TRBV18; 7 positions match TRBD1. The germline CDR1 and CDR2 sequences are KGHSH and LQKENI. V lost 2 bases to trimming and J lost 3 bases; unmatched junction nucleotides: 6. The length of the CDR3 is 15 residues. In DNA, the CDR3 is TGTGCCAGCTCACCATTCCAGGGGGGTGACACTGAAGCTTTCTTT. Translating it yields CASSPFQGGDTEAFF.

The rearrangement uses TRBV3-1 (or the pseudogene TRBV3-2) and TRBJ2-1; 10 positions match TRBD1. From germline, CDR1 is LGHDT and CDR2 YNNKEL (reference sequence). The CDR3 runs 17 residues. Germline trimming cut 1 base from V and 3 bases from J; bases unmatched to any gene: 6. The CDR3 sequence is CASSQGPGQGYYNEQFF. DNA for the CDR3: TGTGCCAGCAGCCAAGGTCCGGGACAGGGGTACTACAATGAGCAGTTCTTC.

Only one count was recorded for this clone. V and J are TRBV11-3 and TRBJ2-7, with TRBD1 matching over 8 bases. J was trimmed by 6 bases and V by 5 bases; bases with no gene match: 9. The length of the CDR3 is 14 residues. Germline V gene data show CDR1 as SGHNT and CDR2 as YENEEA. Written as DNA, the CDR3 is TGTGCCAGCAGCCAGGGGGCGTCGTCCGGCGAGCAGTACTTC. It specifies CASSQGASSGEQYF.

The chain couples TRBV28 to TRBJ1-5; 7 bases match TRBD1. The junction had 9 bases not matched to a gene; V was cut back by 6 bases and J by 7 bases. Germline V gives CDR1 MDHEN, CDR2 SYDVKM. The CDR3 totals 14 residues. CDR3 sequence: CASSKGGSGQPQHF. The DNA of the CDR3 is TGTGCCAGCAGCAAAGGGGGCTCGGGGCAGCCCCAGCATTTT.

The V gene is TRBV28, the J gene TRBJ1-5; 8 bases are shared with TRBD1. Germline V CDR1 and CDR2: MDHEN, SYDVKM. V shed 6 bases, J shed 1 base, and the junction held 20 bases outside the gene matches. The length of the CDR3 is 20 residues. The CDR3 DNA follows: TGTGCCAGCAGGTTTATCGCCGGGACAGGAGCAGGGATGAGCAATCAGCCCCAGCATTTT. Amino acids: CASRFIAGTGAGMSNQPQHF.

In this sample, this clone turned up once. The V call is TRBV6-1, the J call TRBJ2-4; a weak D match, TRBD1 (6 bases). Trimming removed 2 bases at V and 0 bases at J, with 14 bases between. The CDR3 sequence is 17 residues long. Germline V gene sequence: CDR1 MNHNS, CDR2 SASEGT. The DNA of the CDR3 is TGTGCCAGCAGTGAAATGGGGGCTAGAATAGCCAAAAACATTCAGTACTTC. Protein: CASSEMGARIAKNIQYF.

The chain has TRBV9 and TRBJ2-2, with 11 nucleotides matching TRBD2. CDR1 is SGDLS and CDR2 is YYNGEE in the germline V gene. This CDR3 spans 17 amino acids. The junction had 5 bases not matched to a gene; V was cut back by 4 bases and J by 0 bases. The CDR3 DNA sequence: TGTGCCAGCAGCCCCCGACTAGCGGGATCGAACACCGGGGAGCTGTTTTTT. Translation gives CASSPRLAGSNTGELFF.

This clone appeared a single time. The chain couples TRBV5-4 to TRBJ1-3, with 7 bases that match TRBD1. Germline CDR1 and CDR2: SGHNT and YYREEE (reference sequence). After removal of 2 bases from V and 4 bases from J, the junction contained 9 bases not matched to a gene. CDR3 length: 16 residues. Here the CDR3 DNA reads TGTGCCAGCAGCTTAAAGTCGACAGGGTCAGGAAACACCATATATTTT. This gives the protein CASSLKSTGSGNTIYF. Full variable domain (outside the CDR3, taken from reference TRBV5-4 and TRBJ1-3): ETGVTQSPTHLIKTRGQQVTLRCSSQSGHNTVSWYQQALGQGPQFIFQYYREEENGRGNFPPRFSGLQFPNYSSELNVNALELDDSALYLCASSLKSTGSGNTIYFGEGSWLTVV.

This chain links TRBV30 with TRBJ1-4; 9 bases are a match to TRBD1. The V gene's germline CDR1 is GTSNPN and CDR2 SVGIG (reference sequence). Germline trimming cut 3 bases from V and 10 bases from J; bases unmatched to any gene: 12. The CDR3 extends over 15 amino acids. CDR3 sequence (DNA): TGTGCCTGGAGCGCGGTGGGACAGGGCTTCGTAAAACTGTTTTTT. Its protein product is CAWSAVGQGFVKLFF.

The chain links TRBV5-1 to TRBJ1-1; TRBD1 agrees at 10 bases. The V gene's germline CDR1 is SGHRS and CDR2 YFSETQ. The CDR3 has 15 amino acids. V shed 4 bases, J shed 5 bases, and the junction held 8 bases outside the gene matches. The CDR3: CASSNPGQGWTEAFF. The CDR3 DNA reads TGCGCCAGCAGCAATCCGGGACAGGGGTGGACTGAAGCTTTCTTT.

The CDR3 loop is CSVSRGATEAFF. The CDR3 coding sequence is TGCAGCGTTTCCAGGGGAGCCACTGAAGCTTTCTTT. The chain joins TRBV29-1 to TRBJ1-1, with a weak D call TRBD1 (6 bases). Per germline, CDR1 SQVTM and CDR2 ANQGSEA. The CDR3 runs to 12 residues. Trimming took 5 bases from V and 4 from J, leaving 11 bases between them.

J is TRBJ2-5 and V is TRBV3-1 (or the pseudogene TRBV3-2); the D gene is possibly TRBD2 (7 bases). V gave up 2 bases and J gave up 2 bases, with 15 bases separating them. The CDR3 runs 16 residues. CDR1 LGHDT and CDR2 YNNKEL come from the germline V gene (reference sequence). The CDR3 here is CASSQMGGPSQETQYF. The CDR3 nucleotides are TGTGCCAGCAGCCAAATGGGGGGGCCCTCTCAAGAGACCCAGTACTTC.

CDR3 region: CASSLATGLSYEQYF. CDR3 sequence (DNA): TGCGCCAGCAGCTTGGCCACGGGACTTAGCTACGAGCAGTACTTC. V is TRBV5-1 and J is TRBJ2-7, with D possibly TRBD2 on 6 matching bases. This CDR3 spans 15 amino acids. Trimming removed 0 bases from V and 3 bases from J, with 13 bases in between. The germline V gene has CDR1 SGHRS and CDR2 YFSETQ.

V usage is TRBV27 and J usage is TRBJ1-1; 12 bases align to TRBD1. CDR1 MNHEY and CDR2 SMNVEV come from the germline V gene (reference sequence). The CDR3 runs to 16 residues. V lost 3 bases to trimming and J lost 8 bases; unmatched junction nucleotides: 10. This chain's CDR3 is CASSLGRGQGAREAFF. The CDR3, as DNA: TGTGCCAGCAGTTTGGGTCGGGGACAGGGGGCGCGGGAAGCTTTCTTT.